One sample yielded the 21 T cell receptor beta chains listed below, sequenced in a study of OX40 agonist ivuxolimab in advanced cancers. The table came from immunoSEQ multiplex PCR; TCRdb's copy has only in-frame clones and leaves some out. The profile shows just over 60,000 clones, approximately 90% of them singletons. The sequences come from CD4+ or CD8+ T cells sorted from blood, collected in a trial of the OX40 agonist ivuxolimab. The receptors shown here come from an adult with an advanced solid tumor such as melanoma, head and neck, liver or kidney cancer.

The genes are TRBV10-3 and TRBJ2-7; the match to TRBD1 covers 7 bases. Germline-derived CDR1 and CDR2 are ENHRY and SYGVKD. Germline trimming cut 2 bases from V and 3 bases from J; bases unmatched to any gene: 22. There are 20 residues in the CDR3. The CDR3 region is CAISERSGGMLASYVYEQYF. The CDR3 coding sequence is TGTGCCATCAGTGAGAGGTCAGGGGGAATGCTAGCCTCCTATGTCTACGAGCAGTACTTC.

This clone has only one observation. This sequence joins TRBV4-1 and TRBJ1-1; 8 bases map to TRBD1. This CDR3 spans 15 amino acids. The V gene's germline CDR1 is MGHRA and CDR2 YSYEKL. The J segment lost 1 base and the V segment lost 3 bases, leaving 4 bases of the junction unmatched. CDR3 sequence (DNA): TGCGCCAGCAGCCACCTCGGACAGGGGAACACTGAAGCTTTCTTT. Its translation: CASSHLGQGNTEAFF.

The CDR3 protein is CALRAAQETQYF. The CDR3 DNA follows: TGTGCCCTGCGGGCAGCGCAAGAGACCCAGTACTTC. This rearrangement joins TRBV11-2 to TRBJ2-5, with TRBD2 as a possible D gene (5 bases). Trimming stripped 11 bases from V and 2 bases from J, with 12 bases between. Germline V gene sequence: CDR1 SGHAT, CDR2 FQNNGV. This CDR3 has 12 residues.

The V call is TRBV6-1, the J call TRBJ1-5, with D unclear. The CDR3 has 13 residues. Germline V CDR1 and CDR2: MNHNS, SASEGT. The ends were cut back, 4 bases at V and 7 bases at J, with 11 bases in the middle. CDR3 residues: CASSGIDHQPQHF. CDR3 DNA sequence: TGTGCCAGCAGTGGAATTGACCACCAGCCCCAGCATTTT.

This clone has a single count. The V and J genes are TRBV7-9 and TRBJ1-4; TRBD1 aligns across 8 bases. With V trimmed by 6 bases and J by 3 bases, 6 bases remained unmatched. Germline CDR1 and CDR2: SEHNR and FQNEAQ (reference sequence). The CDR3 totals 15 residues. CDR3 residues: CASSFKQGANEKLFF. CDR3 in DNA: TGTGCCAGCAGTTTCAAACAGGGGGCTAATGAAAAACTGTTTTTT.

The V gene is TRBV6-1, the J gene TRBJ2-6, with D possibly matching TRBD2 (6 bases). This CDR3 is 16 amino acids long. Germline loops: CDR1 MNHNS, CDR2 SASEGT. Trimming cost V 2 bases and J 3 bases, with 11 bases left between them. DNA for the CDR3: TGTGCCAGCAGTGAACTGGGGGGTAGTGGGGCCAACGTCCTGACTTTC. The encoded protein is CASSELGGSGANVLTF.

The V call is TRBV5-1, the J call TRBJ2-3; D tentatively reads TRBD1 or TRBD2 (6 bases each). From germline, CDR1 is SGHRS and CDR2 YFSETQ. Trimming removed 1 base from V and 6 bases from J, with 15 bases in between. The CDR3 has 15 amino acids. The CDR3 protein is CASSLSGGLVDTQYF. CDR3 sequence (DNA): TGCGCCAGCAGCTTGAGTGGGGGGCTAGTGGATACGCAGTATTTT. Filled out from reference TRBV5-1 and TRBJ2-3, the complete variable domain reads KAGVTQTPRYLIKTRGQQVTLSCSPISGHRSVSWYQQTPGQGLQFLFEYFSETQRNKGNFPGRFSGRQFSNSRSEMNVSTLELGDSALYLCASSLSGGLVDTQYFGPGTRLTVL.

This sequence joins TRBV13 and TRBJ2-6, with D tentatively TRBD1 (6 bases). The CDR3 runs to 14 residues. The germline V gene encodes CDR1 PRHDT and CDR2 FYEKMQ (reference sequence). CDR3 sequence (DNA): TGTGCGTCTCGATCAGGGGTTGGGGCCAACGTCCTGACTTTC. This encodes CASRSGVGANVLTF.

The CDR3 region has the DNA TGTGCTAGTGGTTTGGCCCAGGGACACGCCGTATACTACGAGCAGTACTTC. This encodes CASGLAQGHAVYYEQYF. This sequence joins TRBV12-5 and TRBJ2-7, with D maybe TRBD1 (6 bases). The germline V gene has CDR1 LGHNT and CDR2 FRNRAP. The CDR3 covers 17 residues. V lost 1 base, J lost 3 bases, and 19 bases lay in between.

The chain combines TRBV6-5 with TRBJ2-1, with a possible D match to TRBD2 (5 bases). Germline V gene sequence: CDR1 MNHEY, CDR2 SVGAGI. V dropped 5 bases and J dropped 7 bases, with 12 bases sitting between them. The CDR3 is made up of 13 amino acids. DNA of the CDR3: TGTGCCAGCAGTCTTCTAGCATGGAATGAGCAGTTCTTC. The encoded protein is CASSLLAWNEQFF.

For the CDR3, the DNA is TGTGCCAGTAGTTTCATGGGACAGGACACAGATACGCAGTATTTT. It codes for CASSFMGQDTDTQYF. J is TRBJ2-3 and V is TRBV19; TRBD1 matches at 8 bases. Germline V gives CDR1 LNHDA, CDR2 SQIVND (reference sequence). J lost 2 bases, V lost 5 bases, and 6 bases had no gene match. The CDR3 has 15 residues.

The CDR3 reads CASSEGTSSYYEQYF. The CDR3 DNA sequence: TGCGCCAGCAGCGAAGGGACTAGCAGTTACTACGAGCAGTACTTC. V is TRBV4-1 and J is TRBJ2-7, with 9 bases aligning to TRBD2. Unmatched junction bases numbered 8, after V lost 5 bases and J lost 3 bases. CDR1 is MGHRA, CDR2 YSYEKL, per germline. The CDR3 is 15 residues long.

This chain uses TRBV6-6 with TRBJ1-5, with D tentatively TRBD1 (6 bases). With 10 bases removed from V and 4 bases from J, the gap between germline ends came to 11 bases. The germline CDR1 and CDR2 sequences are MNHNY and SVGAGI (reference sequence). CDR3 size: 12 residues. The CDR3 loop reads CAISQGNQPQHF. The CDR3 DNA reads TGTGCCATCTCACAGGGAAATCAGCCCCAGCATTTT.

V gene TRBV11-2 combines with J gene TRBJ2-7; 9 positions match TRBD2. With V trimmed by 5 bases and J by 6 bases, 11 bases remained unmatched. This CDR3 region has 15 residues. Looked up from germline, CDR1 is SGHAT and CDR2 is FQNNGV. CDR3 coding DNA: TGTGCCAGCAGCCCTAGCGGGATCGGCGGGGGCGAGCAGTACTTC. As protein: CASSPSGIGGGEQYF. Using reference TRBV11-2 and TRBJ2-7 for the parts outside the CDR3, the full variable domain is EAGVAQSPRYKIIEKRQSVAFWCNPISGHATLYWYQQILGQGPKLLIQFQNNGVVDDSQLPKDRFSAERLKGVDSTLKIQPAKLEDSAVYLCASSPSGIGGGEQYFGPGTRLTVT.

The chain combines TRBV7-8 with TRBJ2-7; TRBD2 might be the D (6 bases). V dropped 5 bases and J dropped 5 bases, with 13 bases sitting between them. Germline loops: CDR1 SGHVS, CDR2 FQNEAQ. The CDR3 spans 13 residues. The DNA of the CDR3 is TGTGCCAGCAGCCCCCTCGGGAGCGACGAGCAGTACTTC. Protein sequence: CASSPLGSDEQYF. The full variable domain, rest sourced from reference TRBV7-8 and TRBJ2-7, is GAGVSQSPRYKVAKRGQDVALRCDPISGHVSLFWYQQALGQGPEFLTYFQNEAQLDKSGLPSDRFFAERPEGSVSTLKIQRTQQEDSAVYLCASSPLGSDEQYFGPGTRLTVT.

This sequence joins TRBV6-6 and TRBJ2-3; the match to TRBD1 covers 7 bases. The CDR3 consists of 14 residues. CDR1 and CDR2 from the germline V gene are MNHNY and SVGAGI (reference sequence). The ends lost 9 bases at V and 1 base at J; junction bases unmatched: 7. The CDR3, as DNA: TGTGCCAGTTTAGACAGGGACGGCACAGATACGCAGTATTTT. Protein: CASLDRDGTDTQYF.

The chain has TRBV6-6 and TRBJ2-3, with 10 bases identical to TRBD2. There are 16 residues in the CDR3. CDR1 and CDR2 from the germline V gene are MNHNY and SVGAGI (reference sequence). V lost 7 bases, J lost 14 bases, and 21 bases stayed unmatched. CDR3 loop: CASTLGLAGDGAKPYF. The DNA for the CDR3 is TGTGCCAGCACCTTGGGGCTAGCGGGAGATGGAGCCAAGCCGTATTTT.

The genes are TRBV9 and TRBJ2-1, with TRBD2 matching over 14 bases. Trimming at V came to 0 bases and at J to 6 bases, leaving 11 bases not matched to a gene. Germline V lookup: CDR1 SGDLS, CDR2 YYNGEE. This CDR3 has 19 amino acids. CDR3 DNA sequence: TGTGCCAGCAGCGTAGCTTCTCAGACTAGCGGGAGGGCCTTCAATGAGCAGTTCTTC. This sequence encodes CASSVASQTSGRAFNEQFF. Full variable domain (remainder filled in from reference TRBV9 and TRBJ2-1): DSGVTQTPKHLITATGQRVTLRCSPRSGDLSVYWYQQSLDQGLQFLIQYYNGEERAKGNILERFSAQQFPDLHSELNLSSLELGDSALYFCASSVASQTSGRAFNEQFFGPGTRLTVL.

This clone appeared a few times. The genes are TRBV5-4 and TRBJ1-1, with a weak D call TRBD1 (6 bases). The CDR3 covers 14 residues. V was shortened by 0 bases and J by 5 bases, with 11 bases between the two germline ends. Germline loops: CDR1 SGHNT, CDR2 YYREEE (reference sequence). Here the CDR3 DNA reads TGTGCCAGCAGCTTGGGGGCAGGGGTTACTGAAGCTTTCTTT. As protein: CASSLGAGVTEAFF.

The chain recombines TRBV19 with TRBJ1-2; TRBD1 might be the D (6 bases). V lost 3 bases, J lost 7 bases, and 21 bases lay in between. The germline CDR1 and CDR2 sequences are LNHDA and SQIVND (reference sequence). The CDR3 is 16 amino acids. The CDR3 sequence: CASSIEKETGIIGYTF. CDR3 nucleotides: TGTGCCAGTAGTATCGAGAAGGAGACAGGAATTATTGGCTACACCTTC.

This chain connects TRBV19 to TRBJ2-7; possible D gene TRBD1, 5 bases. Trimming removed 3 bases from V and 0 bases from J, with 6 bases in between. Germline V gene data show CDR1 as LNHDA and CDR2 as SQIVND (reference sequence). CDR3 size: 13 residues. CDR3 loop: CASSIRDSYEQYF. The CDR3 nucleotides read TGTGCCAGTAGTATCAGGGACTCCTACGAGCAGTACTTC.